This T cell receptor (beta chain) comes out of a study of T cells expressing NK-cell markers. Study as a whole: It was sorted CD3+CD56+NKG2C+, CD3+CD56+NKG2C- and CD3+CD56-NKG2C+ T cells that supplied the TCR beta repertoires. Study observations and caveats: These clonotypes, the leaders elsewhere, also led the CD3+CD56-NKG2C+ fraction in a handful of donors.

TCRdb reprocessed the 5' RACE reads, with one entry per CDR3 protein and no DNA. Listed are 130,000 to 150,000 distinct CDR3 sequences; roughly an eighth falls within the top ten. A note on this clonotype: The antigen is undetermined.

CDR3 length: 16 residues. Germline values: CDR1 KGHSY, CDR2 FQNENV. Sequencing was performed on blood T cells: a sorted CD56 or NKG2C T cell subset, CD4+ or CD8+ T cells, or bulk PBMC T cells (not recorded which). V is TRBV16 and J is TRBJ2-7; lacking DNA, the TRBD1 call made by TCRdb goes unchecked. The sequence derives from a young man in good health. CDR3: CASSQTGTDGSYEQYF.